This T cell receptor (beta chain) was profiled in a study of neurological immune-mediated disorders. General study results and limits: No sharing of CDR3 amino acid sequences was observed among expanded clones across subjects, suggesting private repertoires in all groups.

A 10-nucleotide random UMI tagged transcripts in template-switch 5'RACE cDNA synthesis. TCRdb redid the calling of the 5' RACE reads with MiXCR, one entry per CDR3 protein. The sample lists about 49,000 distinct CDR3 sequences; under 15% were seen once. V shed 7 bases and J 4 bases; nucleotides not matched to a gene: 5. The length of the CDR3 is 13 residues. CDR1 SQVTM and CDR2 ANQGSEA come from the germline V gene. This clonotype has a count of ten or more. Its antigen is not identified. The time point denotes: longitudinal time-point 2. The sequence derives from a male donor with HTLV-1-associated myelopathy (HAM/TSP). Sample: PBMCs. The chain links TRBV29-1 to TRBJ1-1; 11 positions match TRBD1. The CDR3 DNA reads as TGCAGCGCTGGACAGGGGGCGCGCACTGAAGCTTTCTTT. As protein: CSAGQGARTEAFF.